The entry below describes one TCR beta chain. The clone's antigen remains unknown. Base qualities are missing; no much larger clone stands one base away. The sample belongs to a study of cytomegalovirus exposure and HLA in healthy donors (dated by TCRdb to 2016 to 2017). At the level of the whole study: According to an earlier analysis of 450 to 650 of the donors, about 190 million T cells yielded 90 million to 130 million unique TCR beta sequences and approximately 300 Gb of sequence data. Approximately 310 gigabases of sequencing data and 80 million or so unique TCR sequences were included in an early release covering over 600 HLA-typed donors. Of the 398 genotyped donors, approximately 83% fell in the genetic ancestry cluster associated with self-reported Caucasian donors. The study aimed to test whether signatures of past pathogen exposure could be identified by cataloging public T cell receptors. Using immunosequencing, the study profiled T cell repertoires from fewer than 700 subjects and related those repertoires to cytomegalovirus serostatus. In addition to the first cohort of around 670 subjects, a separate validation cohort of approximately 130 different subjects was used. High-throughput TCR immunosequencing, statistical association of individual TCRs with disease status, and machine learning were combined to predict cytomegalovirus infection status. A later analysis re-examined previously published TCR beta repertoires from just over 650 donors and added high-resolution HLA genotyping to investigate patterns of TCR occurrence. Rather than using new phenotypic data, the later analysis identified candidate immune exposures from TCR beta sequences and from how often those sequences occurred across donors. An earlier analysis of around 640 of the donors used high-throughput TCR beta sequencing to judge whether each TCR beta V gene segment behaved as functional or pseudogenic. Alongside the repertoire data, information on donor age, sex, ethnicity and CMV serostatus was compiled. A later genetic analysis took genome-wide SNP genotypes for about three fifths of the 666 donors and used that subset as a discovery cohort. Every repertoire in the discovery cohort had been generated on one and the same sequencing platform. HLA typing covered class I and class II loci at four-digit resolution. The number of typed donors differed by locus: about 629-640 for A, B, C, DRB1 and DQB1; 522 for DQA1; fewer than 610 for DPA1; and 450 to 480 for DPB1. Roughly 5 DR-DQ haplotypes were treated as single units for association and clustering because of strong linkage in the cohort. On average, 235,054 unique TCR beta nucleotide sequences were sequenced per donor among 350 to 400 genotyped donors of the cohort, with approximately 18% of those sequences being non-productive.

General findings and caveats noted by the study authors: Because the 87-base-pair reads could not distinguish some IMGT-functional V segments, including TRBV6-2 and TRBV6-3, those segments were excluded. A later analysis reported that several top co-occurrence clusters appeared linked to parvovirus B19, influenza, CMV and Epstein-Barr virus. A total of fewer than 200 TCR beta chains were listed by the study as associated with cytomegalovirus. Because counts were too low, 15 to 20 rarely observed V segments, including chromosome 9 orphons, were excluded from the earlier analysis of some 590 of the donors. A few of the identified cytomegalovirus-associated TCR beta chains were confirmed in vitro to be specific for cytomegalovirus antigens. A cluster of highly shared sequence variants was judged likely to be a technical artifact of the sequencing pipeline. When HLA alleles, especially DR and DQ, strongly co-occurred, attributing TCR associations to individual alleles was difficult. Presence/absence analyses assumed roughly uniform sequencing depth across donors, an assumption that may not hold. Compared with the approximately 720-donor mean, donors in an Asian-associated ancestry cluster had fewer N-insertions in productive TCRs, according to a later genetic analysis. Because HLA typing was unavailable for some donors at each locus, only the typed subset was used in association tests. For the cohort, immune exposure information was limited to CMV serostatus. Linkage disequilibrium might explain the correlated functional status among segregating V segments, but an unknown experimental factor could not be ruled out. A later analysis found that most CMV-associated TCR beta chains appeared HLA-restricted, with HLA associations seemingly driven largely by CMV exposure. The authors suggested that the approach could potentially be generalized to other disease states and immunological phenotypes. In an earlier analysis of some 550 of the donors, most TCR beta V segments were observed in productive rearrangements about 90% or about 30% of the time, broadly matching IMGT annotations. A further reported finding was that TCR beta sequences accurately predicted the HLA-A and HLA-B alleles for most subjects in the first cohort. Most TCR sequences were seen in very few donors, while some public TCRs were found in many individuals. In a later analysis, the rate of TCR association differed among HLA loci, with DRB1 alleles having the most associated TCRs and HLA-C alleles having the fewest. Specific HLA alleles were associated with more than 15,000 TCR beta sequences at a false discovery rate of 0.05 in a later analysis. Compared with equally common non-associated chains, HLA-associated TCR beta chains in a later analysis were more clonally expanded and had lower generation probabilities. In a later genetic analysis, a missense DCLRE1C variant was associated with V-gene and J-gene trimming of TCR beta chains, and the association was replicated in an independent cohort. The classifier was reported to diagnose cytomegalovirus status with high specificity and sensitivity in both the original and validation cohorts. This cohort had only TCR beta chains sequenced, and the lack of alpha or paired-chain data limited which features could be detected.

The cohort consisted of 650 to 850 healthy bone marrow donors. At the time of sampling, all cohort members were nominally healthy, though unrecorded immune exposures were likely present. The donor tested CMV seronegative and was one of the 352 seronegative cohort members. Every donor gave a peripheral blood sample, and the peripheral blood mononuclear cells from that sample were used for TCR beta sequencing. The Qiagen DNeasy Blood Extraction Kit was used to extract genomic DNA from the blood cell samples. CDR1 and CDR2, per the germline V gene, are SGHTS and YDEGEE. The trim is 0 bases for V and 6 bases for J, with a gap of 7 bases between the germline ends. Counted from cysteine to phenylalanine, this CDR3 has 13 amino acids. The DNA shown is the 39-base CDR3, in frame from base 1. The library was built by means of the immunoSEQ multiplex PCR assay. A mixture of 60 forward primers for TCR Vbeta segments and 13 reverse primers for TCR Jbeta segments was used in the multiplex PCR. The CDR3 region of rearranged TCR beta genes was amplified from genomic DNA with a multiplex PCR assay. The amplified TCR beta libraries were sequenced on the Illumina HiSeq System as 87-base-pair reads. The authors processed their data as follows. Across the 700 or so repertoires, a later analysis counted 78 million or so unique TCR beta chains, 9 million to 14 million of which were shared by at least two donors. Raw reads were error-corrected and collapsed into unique sequences by a nearest-neighbor algorithm in which closely related sequences were merged to remove PCR and sequencing errors. CDR3 sequences were aligned to IMGT reference sequences to assign V, D and J gene segments. For a sequence to be retained, a match of at least six nucleotides to both a V gene segment and a J gene segment was required. Rearrangements were called productive when the CDR3 lacked stop codons and stayed in frame with V and J; all others were non-productive. CDR3 was defined according to IMGT convention as the region running from the second conserved V-encoded cysteine to the conserved J-encoded phenylalanine. In an earlier analysis of around 640 of the donors, sequences lacking an unambiguous match to a single V gene segment were excluded. An earlier analysis of over 450 of the donors classified V segments as functional when productive rearrangements were above 56.7% and as segregating when the standard deviation between donors was above 5%. A statistical classification framework was developed to diagnose cytomegalovirus status using the catalog of TCR beta chain sequences. In a later analysis, TCR nucleotide sequences were compared against IMGT/GENE-DB human TR gene sequences so that V and J genes could be assigned. Using the TCRdist pipeline, a later analysis assigned CDR3 sequences along with most-parsimonious VDJ recombination scenarios. In a later analysis, each TCR beta chain was defined by its CDR3 amino acid sequence together with its V-gene family, and reads without a unique V-gene family were excluded. As a way to deal with suspected cross-contamination and a sequencing artifact, a later analysis dropped over 550 nucleotide sequences that were highly shared and had low generation probability. For each public chain, a later analysis derived a clonal expansion index from normalized ranks of inferred template counts within each repertoire. In a later analysis, generation probabilities were computed using a VDJ recombination model fitted to out-of-frame rearrangements, and the results were checked against IGoR. In a later analysis, hypergeometric tests were used to score TCR-TCR, TCR-HLA and TCR-CMV co-occurrence, with a repertoire-size bias correction applied to TCR pairs. To estimate false discovery rates, a later analysis permuted the HLA or CMV assignments 20 times. In a later analysis, co-occurring TCRs were grouped using DBSCAN, with TCRdist sequence similarity added in when clustering inside HLA-allele-positive subsets. Repertoires with fewer than 30,000 or more than 120,000 public chains, plus five repertoires with anomalous nucleotide sharing, were excluded from co-occurrence clustering. The clones in this table, taken by TCRdb from immuneACCESS, are in-frame only. Not every clone is retained; where verified, under half of the shortfall comes from an unresolved V gene, and the cause of the rest is unknown. The V and J calls and clone size are taken from that table; D and trimming were inferred from the DNA. Recorded for this sample are some 130,000 clones; 65% to 85% of them occurred a single time. Roughly 1.2% of the sample belongs to the ten largest clones.

Sequenced: PBMCs. This receptor was taken from a man aged 50 or older in good health and CMV-seronegative. The chain was built from TRBV5-8 and TRBJ2-1; a weak D assignment points to TRBD2 (6 bases agree). CDR3 reads: CASSLDSGNEQFF. The nucleotides read TGTGCCAGCAGCTTGGATAGCGGCAATGAGCAGTTCTTC.